This T cell receptor (beta chain) was observed in a study of T cells in Graves' hyperthyroidism and ophthalmopathy. The germline V gene encodes CDR1 LNHDA and CDR2 SQIVND (reference sequence). Trimming removed 5 bases at V and 7 bases at J, with 12 bases between. The CDR3 spans 12 residues. Patients counted as stable if ophthalmopathy did not develop within 18 months. Amplification of TCR beta CDR3 regions used RNA as the template. First-round RT-PCR of the TCR CDR3 relied on the HTBI primer set. TCRdb itself ran the multiplex PCR reads through MiXCR, one entry per CDR3 protein. The table records about 560,000 distinct CDR3 sequences, approximately 15% of them present only once. This clonotype was seen a few times. Its antigen is still unknown. Study-wide points: The model predicted ophthalmopathy a median around six months before onset.

The source material was blood. This clonotype was obtained from a woman in her late teens or twenties with Graves' hyperthyroidism. The rearrangement joins TRBV19 to TRBJ2-7, with D maybe TRBD1 (7 bases). The CDR3 coding sequence is TGTGCCAGTAGTCAGGGGGGTCGGGAGCAGTACTTC. As protein: CASSQGGREQYF.